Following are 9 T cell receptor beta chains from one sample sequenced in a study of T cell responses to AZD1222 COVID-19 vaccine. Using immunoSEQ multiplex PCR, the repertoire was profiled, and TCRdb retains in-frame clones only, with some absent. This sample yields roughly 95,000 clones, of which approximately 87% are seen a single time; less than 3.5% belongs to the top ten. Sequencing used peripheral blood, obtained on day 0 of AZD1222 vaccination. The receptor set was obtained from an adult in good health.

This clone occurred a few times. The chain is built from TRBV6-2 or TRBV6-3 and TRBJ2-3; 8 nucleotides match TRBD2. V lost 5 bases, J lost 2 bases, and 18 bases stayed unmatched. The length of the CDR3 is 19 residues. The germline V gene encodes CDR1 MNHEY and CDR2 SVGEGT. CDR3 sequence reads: CASSPRETSDSFATDTQYF. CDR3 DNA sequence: TGTGCCAGCAGTCCCCGGGAGACTAGCGACAGTTTTGCCACAGATACGCAGTATTTT.

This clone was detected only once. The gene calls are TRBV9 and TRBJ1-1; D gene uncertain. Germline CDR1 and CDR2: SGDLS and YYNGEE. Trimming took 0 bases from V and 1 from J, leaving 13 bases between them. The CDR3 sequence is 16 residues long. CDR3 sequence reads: CASSVDRSSPNTEAFF. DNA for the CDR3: TGTGCCAGCAGCGTAGACCGCAGCTCCCCGAACACTGAAGCTTTCTTT.

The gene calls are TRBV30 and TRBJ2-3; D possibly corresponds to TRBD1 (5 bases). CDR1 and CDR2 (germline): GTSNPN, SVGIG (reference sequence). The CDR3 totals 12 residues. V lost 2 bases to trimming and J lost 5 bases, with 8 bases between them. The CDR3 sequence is CAWSIREDTQYF. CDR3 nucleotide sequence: TGTGCCTGGAGTATCAGGGAAGATACGCAGTATTTT.

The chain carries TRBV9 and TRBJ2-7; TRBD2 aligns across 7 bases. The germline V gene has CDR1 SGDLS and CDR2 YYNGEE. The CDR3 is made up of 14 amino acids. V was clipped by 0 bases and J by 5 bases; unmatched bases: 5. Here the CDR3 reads CASSVAGDYNEQYF. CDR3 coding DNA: TGTGCCAGCAGCGTAGCTGGGGACTACAACGAGCAGTACTTC.

In nucleotides, the CDR3 is TGTGCCAGCAGCCCGCGGGACGGCTCTAGCACAGATACGCAGTATTTT. Translation: CASSPRDGSSTDTQYF. This chain connects TRBV9 to TRBJ2-3, with D possibly being TRBD2 (6 bases). Trimming cost V 4 bases and J 0 bases, with 15 bases left between them. CDR3 length: 16 residues. CDR1 and CDR2 from the germline V gene are SGDLS and YYNGEE.

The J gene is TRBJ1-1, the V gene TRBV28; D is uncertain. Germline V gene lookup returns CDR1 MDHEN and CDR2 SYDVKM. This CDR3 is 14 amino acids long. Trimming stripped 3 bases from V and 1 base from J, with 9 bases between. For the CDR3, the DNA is TGTGCCAGCAGTTTCGTGACACCGAACACTGAAGCTTTCTTT. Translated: CASSFVTPNTEAFF.

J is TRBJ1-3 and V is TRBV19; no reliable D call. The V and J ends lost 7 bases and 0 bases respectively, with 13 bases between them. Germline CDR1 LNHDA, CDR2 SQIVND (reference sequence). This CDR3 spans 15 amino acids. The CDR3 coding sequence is TGTGCCAGTATATACAGTTCCGTCTCTGGAAACACCATATATTTT. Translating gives CASIYSSVSGNTIYF.

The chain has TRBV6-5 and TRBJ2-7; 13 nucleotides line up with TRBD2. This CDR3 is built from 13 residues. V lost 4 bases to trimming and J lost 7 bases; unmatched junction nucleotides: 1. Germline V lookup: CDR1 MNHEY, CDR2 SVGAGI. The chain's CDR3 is CASSLLAGGEQYF. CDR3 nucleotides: TGTGCCAGCAGTTTACTAGCGGGAGGGGAGCAGTACTTC.

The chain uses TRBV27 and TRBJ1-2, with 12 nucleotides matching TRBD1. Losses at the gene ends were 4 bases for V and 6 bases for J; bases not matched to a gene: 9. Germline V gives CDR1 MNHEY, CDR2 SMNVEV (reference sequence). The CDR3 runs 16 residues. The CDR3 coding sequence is TGTGCCAGCAGTTACTTTGCGGGACAGGGGGCGAATGGCTACACCTTC. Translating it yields CASSYFAGQGANGYTF.